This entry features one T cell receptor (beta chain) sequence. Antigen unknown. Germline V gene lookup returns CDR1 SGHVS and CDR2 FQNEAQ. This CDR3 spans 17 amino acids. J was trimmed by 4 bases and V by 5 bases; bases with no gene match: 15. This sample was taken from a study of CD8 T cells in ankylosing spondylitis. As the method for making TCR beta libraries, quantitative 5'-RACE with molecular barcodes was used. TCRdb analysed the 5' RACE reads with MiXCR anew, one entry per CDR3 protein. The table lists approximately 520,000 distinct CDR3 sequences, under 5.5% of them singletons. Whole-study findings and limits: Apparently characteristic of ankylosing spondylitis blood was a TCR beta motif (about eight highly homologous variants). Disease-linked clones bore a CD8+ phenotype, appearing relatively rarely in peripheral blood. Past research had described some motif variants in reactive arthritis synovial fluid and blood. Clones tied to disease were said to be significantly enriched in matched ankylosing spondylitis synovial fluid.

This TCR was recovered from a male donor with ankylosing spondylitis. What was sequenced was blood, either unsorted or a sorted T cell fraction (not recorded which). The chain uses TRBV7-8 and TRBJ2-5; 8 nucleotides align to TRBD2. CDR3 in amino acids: CASSPRSKAGVSETQYF. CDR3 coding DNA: TGTGCCAGCAGCCCGCGCAGCAAAGCGGGAGTGTCAGAGACCCAGTACTTC.